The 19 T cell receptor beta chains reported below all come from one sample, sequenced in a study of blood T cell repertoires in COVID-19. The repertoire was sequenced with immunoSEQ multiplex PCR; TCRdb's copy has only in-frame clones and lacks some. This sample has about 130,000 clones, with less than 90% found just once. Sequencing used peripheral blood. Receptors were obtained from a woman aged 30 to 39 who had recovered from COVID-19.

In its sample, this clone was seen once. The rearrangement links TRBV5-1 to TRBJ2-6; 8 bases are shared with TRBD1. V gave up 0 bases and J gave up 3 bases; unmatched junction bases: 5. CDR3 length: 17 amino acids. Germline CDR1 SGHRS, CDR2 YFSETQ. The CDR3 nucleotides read TGCGCCAGCAGCTTGGGACAGGGGATCGGTGGGGCCAACGTCCTGACTTTC. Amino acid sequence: CASSLGQGIGGANVLTF.

The CDR3 is CASSVDQQGRNTEAFF. The CDR3 DNA reads as TGTGCCAGCAGTGTAGACCAACAGGGGAGGAACACTGAAGCTTTCTTT. The chain combines TRBV6-1 with TRBJ1-1; TRBD1 matches at 7 bases. The ends lost 4 bases at V and 1 base at J; junction bases unmatched: 9. CDR1 is MNHNS, CDR2 SASEGT, per germline. This CDR3 has 16 residues.

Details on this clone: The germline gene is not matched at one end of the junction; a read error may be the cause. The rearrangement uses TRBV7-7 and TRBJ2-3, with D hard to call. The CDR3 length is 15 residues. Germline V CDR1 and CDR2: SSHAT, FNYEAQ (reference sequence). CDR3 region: CASSPSRSHTDTQYF. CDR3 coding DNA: TGTGCTAGCAGCCCCTCGAGGAGCCACACAGATACGCAGTATTTT.

CDR3 in amino acids: CASSQVGIFSALQGNEKLFF. CDR3 coding DNA: TGTGCCAGCAGCCAAGTTGGCATTTTCTCTGCACTCCAGGGGAATGAAAAACTGTTTTTT. This chain connects TRBV4-2 to TRBJ1-4; D possibly corresponds to TRBD1 (6 bases). This CDR3 is 20 amino acids long. Trimming shortened V by 1 base and J by 5 bases, and 26 bases separated the two germline ends. CDR1 and CDR2 from the germline V gene are LGHNA and YNFKEQ.

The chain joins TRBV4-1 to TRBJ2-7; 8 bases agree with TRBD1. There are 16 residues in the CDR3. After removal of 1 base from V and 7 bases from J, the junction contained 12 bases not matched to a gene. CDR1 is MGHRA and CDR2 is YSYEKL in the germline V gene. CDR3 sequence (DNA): TGCGCCAGCAGCCAAGGCCGGGCCAGGGGGCATGCGGAGCAGTACTTC. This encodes CASSQGRARGHAEQYF.

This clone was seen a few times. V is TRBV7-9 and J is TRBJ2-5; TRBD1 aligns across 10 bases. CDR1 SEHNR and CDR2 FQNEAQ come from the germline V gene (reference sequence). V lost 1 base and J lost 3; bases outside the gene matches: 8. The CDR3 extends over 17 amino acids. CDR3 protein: CASSLGIIGTGEETQYF. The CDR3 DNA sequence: TGTGCCAGCAGCTTAGGAATAATCGGGACAGGGGAAGAGACCCAGTACTTC.

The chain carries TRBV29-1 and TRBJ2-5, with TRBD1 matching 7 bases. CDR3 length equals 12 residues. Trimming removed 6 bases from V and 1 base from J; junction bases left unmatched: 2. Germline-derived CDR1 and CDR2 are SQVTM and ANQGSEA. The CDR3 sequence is CSVGQAQETQYF. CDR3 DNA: TGCAGCGTAGGACAGGCCCAAGAGACCCAGTACTTC.

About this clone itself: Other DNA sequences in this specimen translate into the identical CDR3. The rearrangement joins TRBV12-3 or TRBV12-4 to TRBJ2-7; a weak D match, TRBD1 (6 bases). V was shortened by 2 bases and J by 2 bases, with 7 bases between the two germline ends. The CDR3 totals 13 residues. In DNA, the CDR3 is TGTGCCAGCAGTTTACAGGGGCCCTACGAGCAGTACTTC. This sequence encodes CASSLQGPYEQYF.

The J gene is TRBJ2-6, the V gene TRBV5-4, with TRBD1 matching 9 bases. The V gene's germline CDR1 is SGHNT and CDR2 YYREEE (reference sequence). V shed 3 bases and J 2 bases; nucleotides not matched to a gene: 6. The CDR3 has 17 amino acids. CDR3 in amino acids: CASSSGQGRTGANVLTF. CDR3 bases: TGTGCCAGCAGCTCGGGACAGGGCAGGACTGGGGCCAACGTCCTGACTTTC.

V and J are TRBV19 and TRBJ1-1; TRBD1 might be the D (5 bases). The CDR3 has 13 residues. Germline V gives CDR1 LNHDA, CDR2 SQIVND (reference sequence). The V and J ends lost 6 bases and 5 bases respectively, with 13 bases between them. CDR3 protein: CASSIWGGTEAFF. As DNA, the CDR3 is TGTGCCAGTAGCATATGGGGGGGGACTGAAGCTTTCTTT.

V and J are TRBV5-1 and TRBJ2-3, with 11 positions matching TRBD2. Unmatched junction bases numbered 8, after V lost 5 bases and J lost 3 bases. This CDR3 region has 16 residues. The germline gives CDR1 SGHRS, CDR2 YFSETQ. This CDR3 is CASSLRASGGTDTQYF. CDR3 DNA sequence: TGCGCCAGCAGTTTAAGGGCTAGCGGGGGGACAGATACGCAGTATTTT.

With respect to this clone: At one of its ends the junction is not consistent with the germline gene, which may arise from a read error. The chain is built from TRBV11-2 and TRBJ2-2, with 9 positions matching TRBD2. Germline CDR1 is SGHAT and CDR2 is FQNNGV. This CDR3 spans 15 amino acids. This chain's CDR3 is CASSLAGVGTGELFF. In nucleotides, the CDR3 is TGTGCCAGCAGTTTAGCGGGGGTAGGCACCGGGGAGCTGTTTTTT.

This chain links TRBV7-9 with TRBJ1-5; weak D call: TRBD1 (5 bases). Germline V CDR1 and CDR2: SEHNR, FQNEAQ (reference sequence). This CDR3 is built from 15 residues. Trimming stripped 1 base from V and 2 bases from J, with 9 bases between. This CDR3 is CASSLEGEGNQPQHF. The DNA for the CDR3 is TGTGCCAGCAGCTTAGAAGGGGAGGGCAATCAGCCCCAGCATTTT.

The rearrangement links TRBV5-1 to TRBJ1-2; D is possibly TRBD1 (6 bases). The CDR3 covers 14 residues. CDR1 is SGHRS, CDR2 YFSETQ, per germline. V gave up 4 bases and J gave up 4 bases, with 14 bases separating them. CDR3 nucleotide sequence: TGCGCCAGCAGCCCTGAACAGGGTGGCTATGGCTACACCTTC. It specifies CASSPEQGGYGYTF.

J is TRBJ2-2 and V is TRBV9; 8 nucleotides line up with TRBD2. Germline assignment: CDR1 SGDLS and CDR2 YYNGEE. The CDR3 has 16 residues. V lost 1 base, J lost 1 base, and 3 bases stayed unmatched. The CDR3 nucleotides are TGTGCCAGCAGCGTAAAGAGCGGGAGGAACACCGGGGAGCTGTTTTTT. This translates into CASSVKSGRNTGELFF.

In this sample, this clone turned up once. In DNA form, the CDR3 reads TGTGCCAGCAGCTTAGCGTGGTCGGGGAACGAGCAGTTCTTC. Translating it yields CASSLAWSGNEQFF. This sequence joins TRBV11-1 and TRBJ2-1, with D perhaps matching TRBD2 (5 bases). CDR3 length: 14 residues. The germline V and J ends were trimmed by 0 bases and 10 bases, with 13 bases remaining between them. CDR1 is SGHAT and CDR2 is FQDESV in the germline V gene (reference sequence).

As DNA, the CDR3 is TGCGCCAGCAGCTTAACCGGGACAGCGAACACTGAAGCTTTCTTT. It translates to CASSLTGTANTEAFF. The chain joins TRBV5-1 to TRBJ1-1, with 7 positions matching TRBD1. This CDR3 has 15 residues. In germline, CDR1 is SGHRS, CDR2 YFSETQ. J lost 1 base, V lost 2 bases, and 5 bases had no gene match.

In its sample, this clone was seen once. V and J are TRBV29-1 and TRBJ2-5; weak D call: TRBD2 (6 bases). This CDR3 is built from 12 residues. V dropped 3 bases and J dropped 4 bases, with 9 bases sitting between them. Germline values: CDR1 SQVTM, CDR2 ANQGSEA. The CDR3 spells CSVDLGGETQYF. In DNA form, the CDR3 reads TGCAGCGTTGACCTGGGAGGAGAGACCCAGTACTTC.

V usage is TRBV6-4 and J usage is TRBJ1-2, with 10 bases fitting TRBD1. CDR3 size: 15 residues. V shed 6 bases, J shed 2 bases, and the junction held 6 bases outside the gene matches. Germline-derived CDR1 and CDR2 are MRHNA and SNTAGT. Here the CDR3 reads CASRERGQGNYGYTF. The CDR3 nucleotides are TGTGCCAGCAGGGAAAGGGGACAGGGGAACTATGGCTACACCTTC.